A selection of T cell receptor beta chains follows, all from one sample in a study of breast tumors, draining lymph nodes, adjacent tissues. TCRdb itself ran the multiplex PCR reads through MiXCR, one entry per CDR3 protein. The sample carries roughly 260,000 distinct CDR3 sequences, around 31% recorded once. Source material: axillary lymph node tissue. These receptors all come from a female donor with breast cancer. Some clones in this sample may be carry-over from other donors' samples. CDR3s include the opening cysteine and the closing phenylalanine or tryptophan. Fields, in order: V gene, J gene, D gene, clone size, CDR3 protein, CDR3 DNA. The D gene is left open where the match is weak. Size is stated for part of the rows, as once, few or many counts, or as a class when the clone is expanded.

>TRBV7-1|TRBJ2-1|TRBD2|.
CASSSPRSPGTSGKYNEQFF
TGTGCCAGCAGTTCCCCACGGTCCCCCGGGACTAGCGGGAAGTACAATGAGCAGTTCTTC
>TRBV5-5|TRBJ1-2|.|many
CASSKTFRTDTLNYGYTF
TGTGCCAGCAGCAAGACCTTTAGGACAGACACTCTTAACTATGGCTACACCTTC
>TRBV24-1|TRBJ2-1|.|many
CATSDSTGEAYNEQFF
TGTGCCACCAGTGATTCTACGGGAGAGGCCTACAATGAGCAGTTCTTC
>TRBV5-8|TRBJ2-5|TRBD1|many
CASSLWGTEETQYF
TGTGCCAGCAGCTTGTGGGGGACAGAAGAGACCCAGTACTTC
>TRBV7-2|TRBJ2-1|.|.
CASSEAGSSYNEQPF
TGTGCCAGCTCCGAGGCAGGGAGCTCCTACAATGAGCAGCCCTTC
>TRBV6-5|TRBJ1-5|.|many
CASRPQGTHQPQHF
TGTGCCAGCAGGCCACAGGGCACCCATCAGCCCCAGCATTTT
>TRBV24-1|TRBJ2-3|.|.
CATSGGADTQYF
TGTGCCACCAGTGGGGGAGCAGATACGCAGTATTTT
>TRBV11-2|TRBJ2-2|.|few
CASSLDGNTGELFF
TGTGCCAGCAGCTTAGACGGGAACACCGGGGAGCTGTTTTTT
>TRBV10-3|TRBJ2-1|.|many
CAIKPAGRGNEQFF
TGTGCCATCAAACCAGCGGGCCGTGGGAATGAGCAGTTCTTC
>TRBV30|TRBJ2-1|TRBD2|.
CAWSAPGLAAHNEQFF
TGTGCCTGGAGTGCCCCCGGACTAGCGGCACACAATGAGCAGTTCTTC
>TRBV6-1|TRBJ1-4|TRBD1|.
CASKGQGEKLFF
TGTGCCAGCAAGGGACAGGGTGAAAAACTGTTTTTT
>TRBV29-1|TRBJ2-5|.|many
CSVEARETQYF
TGCAGCGTTGAGGCCCGAGAGACCCAGTACTTC
>TRBV27|TRBJ1-5|.|few
CASSLPGGKGNQPQHF
TGTGCCAGCAGTTTACCCGGGGGTAAGGGCAATCAGCCCCAGCATTTT
>TRBV6-5|TRBJ1-2|.|many
CASSRGDNYGYTF
TGTGCCAGCAGCCGTGGGGATAACTATGGCTACACCTTC
>TRBV27|TRBJ1-5|.|once
CASSPMRGLETQHF
TGTGCCAGCAGTCCCATGCGGGGGCTGGAGACCCAGCATTTT
>TRBV3-1|TRBJ2-3|.|many
CASSLDRTDTQYF
TGTGCTAGCAGCTTAGACCGCACAGATACGCAGTATTTT
>TRBV5-6|TRBJ2-3|.|many
CASSFIGRGLTDTQYF
TGTGCCAGCAGCTTCATCGGTCGGGGGTTAACAGATACGCAGTATTTT
>TRBV6-6|TRBJ2-2|.|.
CASSHSGTGELFF
TGTGCCAGCAGTCACTCGGGCACCGGGGAGCTGTTTTTT
>TRBV30|TRBJ1-2|.|few
CAWSPLSWGGGYTF
TGTGCCTGGAGCCCTCTGTCTTGGGGAGGTGGCTACACCTTC
>TRBV7-3|TRBJ2-3|TRBD2|.
CASSQNSGGNTDTQYF
TGTGCCAGCAGCCAAAATAGCGGGGGGAACACAGATACGCAGTATTTT
>TRBV20-1|TRBJ2-2|.|.
CGARVGQNTGGLFF
TGCGGTGCTAGAGTAGGCCAGAACACCGGGGGGCTGTTTTTT
>TRBV27|TRBJ2-7|.|few
CASSSRAAEQYF
TGTGCCAGCAGTTCCCGGGCAGCTGAGCAGTACTTC
>TRBV12-5|TRBJ2-2|.|many
CASGLVGQNTGELFF
TGTGCTAGTGGTTTGGTAGGACAGAACACCGGGGAGCTGTTTTTT
>TRBV11-2|TRBJ2-2|.|many
CASSPRLGGELFF
TGTGCCAGCAGCCCCCGCTTAGGAGGGGAGCTGTTTTTT
>TRBV29-1|TRBJ2-7|.|many
CSACPEGSVSEQYF
TGCAGCGCCTGTCCAGAAGGTAGCGTTTCCGAGCAGTACTTC
>TRBV5-8|TRBJ2-3|.|many
CASTPGWRTDTQYF
TGTGCCAGCACCCCCGGGTGGAGAACAGATACGCAGTATTTT
>TRBV20-1|TRBJ2-7|TRBD1|many
CSARSDRAGEQYF
TGCAGTGCTAGATCGGACAGGGCTGGGGAGCAGTACTTC
>TRBV30|TRBJ1-5|.|many
CAWSKGSGNQPQHF
TGTGCCTGGAGCAAAGGGTCGGGCAATCAGCCCCAGCATTTT
>TRBV15|TRBJ2-1|TRBD2|.
CATSRDLASGLYNEQFF
TGTGCCACCAGCAGAGATCTGGCTAGCGGACTCTACAATGAGCAGTTCTTC
>TRBV7-8|TRBJ1-3|.|.
CASSLGTSGNAIYF
TGTGCCAGCAGCTTAGGTACATCTGGAAACGCCATATATTTT
>TRBV28|TRBJ2-3|.|many
CASSPTTSTDTQYF
TGTGCCAGCAGCCCAACGACTAGCACAGATACGCAGTATTTT
>TRBV7-2|TRBJ1-6|TRBD1|many
CASSSLGQGSTPLHF
TGTGCCAGCAGCTCATTGGGACAGGGATCAACACCCCTCCACTTT
>TRBV6-1|TRBJ2-1|TRBD2|few
CASSDGERGSSYNEQFF
TGTGCCAGCAGTGACGGGGAGCGGGGGAGCTCCTACAATGAGCAGTTCTTC
>TRBV20-1|TRBJ1-1|TRBD1|many
CSASTPDREATEAFF
TGCAGTGCTAGTACCCCGGACAGGGAAGCCACTGAAGCTTTCTTT
>TRBV29-1|TRBJ2-1|TRBD1|many
CSAGQGSNEQFF
TGCAGCGCGGGACAGGGCAGTAATGAGCAGTTCTTC
>TRBV7-2|TRBJ1-6|.|many
CASSRVNDSPLHF
TGTGCCAGTAGCAGGGTAAACGATTCACCCCTCCACTTT
>TRBV27|TRBJ2-2|.|.
CASSLWVTGLTGELFF
TGTGCCAGCAGTTTATGGGTAACAGGGTTGACCGGGGAGCTGTTTTTT
>TRBV24-1|TRBJ2-3|.|many
CATSASGGVSADTQYF
TGTGCCACCAGTGCTAGTGGGGGAGTGAGCGCAGATACGCAGTATTTT
>TRBV6-1|TRBJ2-7|TRBD2|.
CASSPRLAGAVYEQYF
TGTGCCAGCAGTCCCCGACTAGCGGGAGCGGTGTACGAGCAGTACTTC
>TRBV24-1|TRBJ1-1|.|.
CATSDYGQTEAFF
TGTGCCACCAGTGACTATGGACAGACTGAAGCTTTCTTT
>TRBV28|TRBJ2-3|TRBD2|.
CASRLAGDIDTQYF
TGTGCCAGCAGACTAGCGGGAGATATAGATACGCAGTATTTT
>TRBV20-1|TRBJ2-3|TRBD2|.
CSASDSGRAGTDTQYF
TGCAGTGCTAGTGACAGCGGGAGGGCTGGCACAGATACGCAGTATTTT
>TRBV7-9|TRBJ2-7|TRBD2|.
CASSLDGLAGGDGYEQYF
TGTGCCAGCAGCTTAGACGGACTAGCGGGAGGGGATGGCTACGAGCAGTACTTC
>TRBV7-6|TRBJ2-3|TRBD2|many
CASSLGTSGSSSTDTQYF
TGTGCCAGCAGCTTAGGGACTAGCGGGTCCTCTAGCACAGATACGCAGTATTTT
>TRBV15|TRBJ1-6|.|many
CATSRDGGDSPLHF
TGTGCCACCAGCAGAGATGGAGGGGATTCACCCCTCCACTTT
>TRBV7-3|TRBJ2-1|.|many
CASSLTSISYNEQFF
TGTGCCAGCAGCTTAACCTCAATCTCCTACAATGAGCAGTTCTTC
>TRBV19|TRBJ1-1|.|.
CASSRRETEAFF
TGTGCCAGTAGCCGCAGGGAAACTGAAGCTTTCTTT